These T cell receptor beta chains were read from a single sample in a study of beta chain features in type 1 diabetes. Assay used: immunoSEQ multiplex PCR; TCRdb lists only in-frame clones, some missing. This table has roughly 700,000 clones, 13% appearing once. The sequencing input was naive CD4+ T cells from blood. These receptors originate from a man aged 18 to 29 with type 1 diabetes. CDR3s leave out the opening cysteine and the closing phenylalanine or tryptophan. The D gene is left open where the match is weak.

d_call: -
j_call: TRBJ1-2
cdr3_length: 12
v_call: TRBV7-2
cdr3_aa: ASIPHSWSYGYT

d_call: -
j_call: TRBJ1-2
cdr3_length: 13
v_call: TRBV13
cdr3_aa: ASSLARPINYGYT

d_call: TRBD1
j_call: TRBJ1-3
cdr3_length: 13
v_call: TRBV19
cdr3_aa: ASSIRTGSGNTIY

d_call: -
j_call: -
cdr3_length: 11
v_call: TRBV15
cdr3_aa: ATSNRYSYEQY

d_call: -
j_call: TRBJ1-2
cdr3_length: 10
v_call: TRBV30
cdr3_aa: AWTGSTYGYT

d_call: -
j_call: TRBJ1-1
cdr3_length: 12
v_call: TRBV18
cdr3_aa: ASSPDRLNTEAF

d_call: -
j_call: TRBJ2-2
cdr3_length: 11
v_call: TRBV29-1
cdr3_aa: SVGRTGTGELF

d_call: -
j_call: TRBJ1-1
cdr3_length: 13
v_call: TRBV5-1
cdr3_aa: ASSLLGHTNTEAF

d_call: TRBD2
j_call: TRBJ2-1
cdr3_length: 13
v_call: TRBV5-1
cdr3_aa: ASSLRLAGGNEQF

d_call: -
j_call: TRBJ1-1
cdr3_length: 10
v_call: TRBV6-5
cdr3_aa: ATGRRNTEAF

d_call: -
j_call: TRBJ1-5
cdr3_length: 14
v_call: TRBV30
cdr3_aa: AWSVPGWIGNQPQH

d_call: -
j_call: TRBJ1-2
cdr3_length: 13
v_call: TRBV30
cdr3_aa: AWSVLRDFNYGYT

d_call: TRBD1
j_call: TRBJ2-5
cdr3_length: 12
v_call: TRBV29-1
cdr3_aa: SVEDGYRGETQY

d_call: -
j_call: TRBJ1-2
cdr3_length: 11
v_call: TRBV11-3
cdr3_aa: ASSNSEIYGYT

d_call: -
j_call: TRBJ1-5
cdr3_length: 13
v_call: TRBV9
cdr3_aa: ASSPGWALNQPQH

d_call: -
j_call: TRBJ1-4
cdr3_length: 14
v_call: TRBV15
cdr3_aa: ATSRDRGATNEKLF

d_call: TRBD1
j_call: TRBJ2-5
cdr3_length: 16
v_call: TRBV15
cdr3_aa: ATSRDQNRGPFQETQY

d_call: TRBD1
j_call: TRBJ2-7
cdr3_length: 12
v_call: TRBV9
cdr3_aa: ASSSRTGTYEQY

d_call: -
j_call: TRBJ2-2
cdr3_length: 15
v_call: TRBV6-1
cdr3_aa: ASSAVHDGTNTGELF

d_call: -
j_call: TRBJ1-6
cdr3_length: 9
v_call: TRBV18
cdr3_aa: ASSPTRPLH

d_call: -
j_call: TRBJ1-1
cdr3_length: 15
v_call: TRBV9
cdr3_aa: ASSVGTDGVMNTEAF

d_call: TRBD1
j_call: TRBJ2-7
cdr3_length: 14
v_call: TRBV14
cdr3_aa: ASSQAWDRRGSEQY

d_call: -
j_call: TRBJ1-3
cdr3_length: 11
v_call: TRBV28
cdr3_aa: ASSLGQGNTIY

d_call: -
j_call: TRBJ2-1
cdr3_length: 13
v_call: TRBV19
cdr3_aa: ATAIEGGGGNEQF

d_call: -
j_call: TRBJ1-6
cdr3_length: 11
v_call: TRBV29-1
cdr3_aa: SASESTNSPLH

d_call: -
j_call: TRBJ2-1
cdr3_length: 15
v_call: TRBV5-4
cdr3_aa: ASSFGVVAPPYNEQF

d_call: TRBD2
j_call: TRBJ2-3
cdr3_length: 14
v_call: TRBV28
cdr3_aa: ASYLSGGSGTDTQY

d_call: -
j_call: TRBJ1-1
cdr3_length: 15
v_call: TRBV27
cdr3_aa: ASSLSAGSRLFTEAF

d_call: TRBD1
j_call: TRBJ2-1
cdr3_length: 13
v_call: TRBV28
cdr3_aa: ASSSGTGVDNEQF

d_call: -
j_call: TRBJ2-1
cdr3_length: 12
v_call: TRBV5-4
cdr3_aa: ASSLNSPGDEQF

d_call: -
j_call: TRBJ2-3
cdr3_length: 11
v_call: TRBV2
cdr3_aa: ASSVAKYDTQY

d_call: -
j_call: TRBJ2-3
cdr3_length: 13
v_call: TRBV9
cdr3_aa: ASSHDRTSTDTQY

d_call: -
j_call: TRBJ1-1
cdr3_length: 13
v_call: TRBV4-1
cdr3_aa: ASSQDLGWRYEAF

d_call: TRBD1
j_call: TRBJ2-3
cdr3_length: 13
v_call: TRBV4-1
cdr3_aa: ASSLRQGVFDTQY

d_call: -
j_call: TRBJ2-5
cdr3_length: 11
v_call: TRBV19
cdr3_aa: ASSIGGQVTQY

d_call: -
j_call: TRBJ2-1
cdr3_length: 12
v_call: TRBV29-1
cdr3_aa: SSEPSSSYNEQF

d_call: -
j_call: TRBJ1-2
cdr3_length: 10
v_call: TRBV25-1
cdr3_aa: ASSEGFGGYT

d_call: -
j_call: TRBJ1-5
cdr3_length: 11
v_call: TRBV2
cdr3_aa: ASSVGVNQPQH

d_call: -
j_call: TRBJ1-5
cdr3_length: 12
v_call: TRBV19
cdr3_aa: ASDRGGSNQPQH

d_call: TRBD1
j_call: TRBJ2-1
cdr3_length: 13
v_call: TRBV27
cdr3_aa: ASSLLGTGDNEQF

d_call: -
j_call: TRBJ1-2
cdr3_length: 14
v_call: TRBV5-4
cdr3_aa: ASSLASPGDGYGYT

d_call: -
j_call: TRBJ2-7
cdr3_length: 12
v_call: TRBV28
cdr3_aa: ASSYPGNSYEQY

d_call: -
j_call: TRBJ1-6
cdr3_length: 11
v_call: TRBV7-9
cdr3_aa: ASSLTGDSPLH

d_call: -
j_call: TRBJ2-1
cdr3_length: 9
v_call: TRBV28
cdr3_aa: ASRNGQWRF

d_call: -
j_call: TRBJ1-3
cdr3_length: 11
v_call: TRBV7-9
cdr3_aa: AMAKGTGNTIY

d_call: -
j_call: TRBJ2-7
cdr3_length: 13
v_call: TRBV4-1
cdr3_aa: ASSPRARGSYEQY

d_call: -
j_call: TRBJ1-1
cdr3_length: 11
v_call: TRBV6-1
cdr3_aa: ASSERGNTEAF

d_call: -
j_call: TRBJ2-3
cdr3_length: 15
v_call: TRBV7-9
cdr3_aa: ASSLIVAVPSTDTQY

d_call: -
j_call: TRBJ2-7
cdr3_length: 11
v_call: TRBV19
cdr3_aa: ASSIGLAQEQY

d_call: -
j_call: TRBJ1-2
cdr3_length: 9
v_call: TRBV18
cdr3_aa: ASSADYGYT

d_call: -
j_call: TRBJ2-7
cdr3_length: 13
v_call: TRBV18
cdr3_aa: ASSPMGVTPYEQY

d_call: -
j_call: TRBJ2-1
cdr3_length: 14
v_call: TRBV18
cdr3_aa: ASSPQRLRIDNEQF

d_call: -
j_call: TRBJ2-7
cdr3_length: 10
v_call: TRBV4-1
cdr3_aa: ASRASSYEQY